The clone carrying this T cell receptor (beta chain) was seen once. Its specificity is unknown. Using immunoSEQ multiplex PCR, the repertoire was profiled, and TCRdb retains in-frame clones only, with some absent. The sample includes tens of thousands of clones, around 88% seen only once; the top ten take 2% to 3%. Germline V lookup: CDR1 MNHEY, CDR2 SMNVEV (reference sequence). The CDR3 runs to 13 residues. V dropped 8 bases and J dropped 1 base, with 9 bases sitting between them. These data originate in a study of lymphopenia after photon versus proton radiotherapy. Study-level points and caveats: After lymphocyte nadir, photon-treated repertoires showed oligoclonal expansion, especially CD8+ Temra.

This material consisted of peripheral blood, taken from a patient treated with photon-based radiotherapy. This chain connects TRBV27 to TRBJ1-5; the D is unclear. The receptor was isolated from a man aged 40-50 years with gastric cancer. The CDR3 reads CASGWLSNQPQHF. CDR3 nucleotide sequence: TGTGCCAGCGGCTGGTTGAGCAATCAGCCCCAGCATTTT.